This T cell receptor (beta chain) is drawn from a study of CD8+ T cells in alopecia areata. Study as a whole: The graft donors were approximately 6-12-month-old C3H/HeJ mice with spontaneous alopecia, and their skin went to roughly 7-10-week-old female C3H/HeJ mice.

cDNA serving as the sequencing template came from extracted, reverse transcribed RNA. The assay was immunoSEQ multiplex PCR, and TCRdb's table has in-frame clones only and misses some. The sample shows approximately 300,000 clones, none of them appearing just once. A panel of CD4, CD8alpha, NKG2D, NKG2ACE and other markers served to sort pooled cutaneous lymph node cells. About this clone: Gene names are the mouse ones. The read ends 4 residues before the CDR3 terminus; that terminus is restored from the germline J gene. This CDR3 is also generated by other DNA sequences in the sample.

Germline V gives CDR1 FNHDT, CDR2 SITEND (reference sequence). Trimming cost V 0 bases and J 0 bases, with 8 bases left between them. The CDR3 totals 15 residues. The sequence came from a C3H/HeJ mouse with alopecia areata. This strain has MHC haplotype H2-k. This sequence joins TRBV19 and TRBJ2-3; D unclear. The sample was CD4+ T cells sorted from a lymph node. The sequenced CDR3 bases are TGTGCCAGCAGTATAGTCGCTGGTAGTGCAGAA. Encoded protein: CASSIVAGSAE. The complete CDR3 sequence is CASSIVAGSAETLYF.